This passage covers 17 T cell receptor beta chains from one sample sequenced in a study of beta chain features in type 1 diabetes. Every bit of the isolated RNA underwent reverse transcription, so sequencing read expressed TCRB transcripts. This table comes from immunoSEQ multiplex PCR, and its TCRdb copy is limited to in-frame clones, with some not included. The sample lists 970,000 or so clones; roughly a sixth were seen once. Material for sequencing was naive CD4+ T cells from blood. The receptor source for this set is a woman under 30 in good health.

The rearrangement links TRBV5-1 to TRBJ2-7, with 7 nucleotides matching TRBD1. The CDR3 covers 15 residues. Germline V gene lookup returns CDR1 SGHRS and CDR2 YFSETQ. V lost 2 bases and J lost 2; bases outside the gene matches: 7. For the CDR3, the DNA is TGCGCCAGCAGCTTATTCCGGGACAGCACCTACGAGCAGTACTTC. This translates into CASSLFRDSTYEQYF.

The rearrangement links TRBV19 to TRBJ2-1; D unresolved. Per the germline V gene, CDR1 is LNHDA and CDR2 is SQIVND (reference sequence). V lost 5 bases and J lost 2, with 7 bases in between. This CDR3 region has 13 residues. This CDR3 reads CASSLPAYNEQFF. Here the CDR3 DNA reads TGTGCCAGTAGTTTGCCGGCCTACAATGAGCAGTTCTTC.

This clone was counted between two and nine times. This chain joins TRBV7-3 and TRBJ2-2; weak D call: TRBD1 (5 bases). The CDR3 has 13 residues. The V gene's germline CDR1 is SGHTA and CDR2 FQGTGA. V was pared by 4 bases and J by 7 bases, with 10 bases between. In DNA, the CDR3 is TGTGCCAGCAGCTCGGACACGTTCGGGGAGCTGTTTTTT. Translating it yields CASSSDTFGELFF.

The J gene is TRBJ2-1, the V gene TRBV15; no clear D gene. Germline lookup yields CDR1 LNHNV and CDR2 YYDKDF (reference sequence). The CDR3 contains 17 residues. V lost 0 bases and J lost 9, with 21 bases in between. CDR3 protein: CATSREAFGPSPPEQFF. CDR3 DNA: TGTGCCACCAGCAGAGAAGCGTTTGGGCCCTCCCCCCCTGAGCAGTTCTTC.

This clone was counted between two and nine times. The J gene is TRBJ1-1, the V gene TRBV2; D not certain. Trimming pared 5 bases from V and 1 base from J, leaving 8 bases between. Germline V gene sequence: CDR1 SNHLY, CDR2 FYNNEI. The CDR3 totals 13 residues. Here the CDR3 reads CASSRPANTEAFF. For the CDR3, the DNA is TGTGCCAGCAGTCGGCCGGCGAACACTGAAGCTTTCTTT.

This clone came up a few times. This chain uses TRBV28 with TRBJ2-3; D may match TRBD1 or TRBD2 (5 bases each). Trimming took 7 bases from V and 5 from J, leaving 22 bases between them. Germline lookup yields CDR1 MDHEN and CDR2 SYDVKM. The CDR3 length is 16 residues. The CDR3 DNA follows: TGTGCCAGCACCCCACTGTATTCGGGGCAGGAAGATACGCAGTATTTT. This translates into CASTPLYSGQEDTQYF.

The chain joins TRBV9 to TRBJ2-1; D gene uncertain. The CDR3 length is 15 residues. Germline V gives CDR1 SGDLS, CDR2 YYNGEE. The V and J ends lost 0 bases and 0 bases respectively, with 7 bases between them. CDR3 bases: TGTGCCAGCAGCGTAGGTGCGGACTCCTACAATGAGCAGTTCTTC. Amino acids: CASSVGADSYNEQFF. The complete variable domain, with remaining parts taken from reference TRBV9 and TRBJ2-1, reads DSGVTQTPKHLITATGQRVTLRCSPRSGDLSVYWYQQSLDQGLQFLIQYYNGEERAKGNILERFSAQQFPDLHSELNLSSLELGDSALYFCASSVGADSYNEQFFGPGTRLTVL.

This clone was detected only a few times. The chain uses TRBV7-9 and TRBJ2-7; 7 positions match TRBD2. In germline, CDR1 is SEHNR, CDR2 FQNEAQ (reference sequence). With 2 bases clipped from V and 2 bases from J, the junction kept 9 bases outside the gene matches. The CDR3 has 16 amino acids. Written as DNA, the CDR3 is TGTGCCAGCAGCTTAATAGAGGCCGGGAGGCCCTACGAGCAGTACTTC. It codes for CASSLIEAGRPYEQYF.

This clone was counted between two and nine times. V usage is TRBV7-2 and J usage is TRBJ1-1; D call uncertain. There are 14 residues in the CDR3. Per germline, CDR1 SGHTA and CDR2 FQGNSA. V was cut by 2 bases and J by 2 bases, with 9 bases left in between. Here the CDR3 reads CASSLMGSNTEAFF. The CDR3 nucleotides read TGTGCCAGCAGCTTAATGGGGTCCAACACTGAAGCTTTCTTT.

This chain joins TRBV10-3 and TRBJ2-5; D remains ambiguous. The CDR3 spans 14 residues. Trimming stripped 2 bases from V and 2 bases from J, with 9 bases between. CDR1 is ENHRY and CDR2 is SYGVKD in the germline V gene. The CDR3 region has the DNA TGTGCCATCAGTGAGAGGGATCTGCAAGAGACCCAGTACTTC. It codes for CAISERDLQETQYF.

This clone has only a few counts. The chain joins TRBV2 to TRBJ2-1, with 14 positions matching TRBD2. Germline CDR1 reads SNHLY; CDR2 reads FYNNEI. This CDR3 region has 20 residues. With V trimmed by 6 bases and J by 1 base, 14 bases remained unmatched. CDR3 nucleotide sequence: TGTGCCAGCAGGGCAACCCCGGGACTAGCGGGAGTGGTATCCTACAATGAGCAGTTCTTC. Amino acids: CASRATPGLAGVVSYNEQFF.

J is TRBJ2-5 and V is TRBV7-3; tentatively, D is TRBD1 or TRBD2 (5 bases each). The germline V gene has CDR1 SGHTA and CDR2 FQGTGA. This CDR3 spans 12 amino acids. V was shortened by 7 bases and J by 7 bases, with 13 bases between the two germline ends. In DNA, the CDR3 is TGTGCCAGCACCTGGGGACCACGGACCCAGTACTTC. As protein: CASTWGPRTQYF.

This clone was seen only a few times. The chain has TRBV6-5 and TRBJ2-7; D call uncertain. The ends were cut back, 0 bases at V and 0 bases at J, with 12 bases in the middle. The germline gives CDR1 MNHEY, CDR2 SVGAGI. This CDR3 region has 16 residues. The CDR3 sequence: CASSYSIPRSSYEQYF. Written as DNA, the CDR3 is TGTGCCAGCAGTTACTCGATCCCCAGGAGCTCCTACGAGCAGTACTTC.

This clone showed up just a few times. The rearrangement joins TRBV19 to TRBJ2-2; D is uncertain. CDR1 and CDR2 from the germline V gene are LNHDA and SQIVND (reference sequence). V shed 7 bases and J shed 4 bases, with 7 bases lying between them. This CDR3 has 12 residues. CDR3 region: CASNRITGELFF. The CDR3 region has the DNA TGTGCCAGTAATAGGATCACCGGGGAGCTGTTTTTT. Full variable domain (remainder filled in from reference TRBV19 and TRBJ2-2): DGGITQSPKYLFRKEGQNVTLSCEQNLNHDAMYWYRQDPGQGLRLIYYSQIVNDFQKGDIAEGYSVSREKKESFPLTVTSAQKNPTAFYLCASNRITGELFFGEGSRLTVL.

The chain uses TRBV7-9 and TRBJ2-1; TRBD2 matches 11 bases. J was trimmed by 10 bases and V by 2 bases; bases with no gene match: 7. The CDR3 totals 15 residues. Germline values: CDR1 SEHNR, CDR2 FQNEAQ (reference sequence). CDR3 sequence reads: CASSLSGLAGWEQFF. The CDR3 nucleotides are TGTGCCAGCAGCTTATCCGGACTAGCGGGCTGGGAGCAGTTCTTC.

A few counts support this clone. The sample contains more than one DNA sequence encoding this CDR3. The rearrangement links TRBV2 to TRBJ2-2; D might be TRBD1 (6 bases). Germline values: CDR1 SNHLY, CDR2 FYNNEI. V was trimmed by 3 bases and J by 5 bases, leaving 7 bases between them. This CDR3 is 13 amino acids long. The CDR3 nucleotides read TGTGCCAGCAGTGACAGGGGTACCGGGGAGCTGTTTTTT. It specifies CASSDRGTGELFF.

This clone has more than one count but fewer than ten. The chain recombines TRBV19 with TRBJ2-1, with 8 bases aligning to TRBD2. There are 14 residues in the CDR3. The V gene's germline CDR1 is LNHDA and CDR2 SQIVND (reference sequence). J gave up 9 bases and V 3 bases, and 7 bases lay outside the gene matches. CDR3 protein: CASSMERTSSEQFF. In nucleotides, the CDR3 is TGTGCCAGTAGTATGGAACGGACTAGCAGTGAGCAGTTCTTC.